A selection of T cell receptor beta chains follows, all from one sample in a study of monozygotic twins with inflammatory bowel disease. TCRdb re-called the 5' RACE reads and gives one entry per CDR3 protein, without DNA. Recorded for this sample: hundreds of thousands of distinct CDR3 sequences. The sequenced sample was blood. These receptors were obtained from a human donor with ulcerative colitis or Crohn's disease, or a healthy co-twin of an affected twin (not recorded which). Each CDR3 is given with its conserved first and last residue.

CDR3	J	V
CASSPSGAGGNYGYTF	TRBJ1-2	TRBV7-9
CASSRRTGQLYNEQFF	TRBJ2-1	TRBV7-2
CASSYMPGAYEQYF	TRBJ2-7	TRBV6-5
CASSLDGSNGEQYF	TRBJ2-7	TRBV5-1
CASSLNWGTGYEQYF	TRBJ2-7	TRBV7-2
CSVSRDRGRVDEAFF	TRBJ1-1	TRBV29-1
CASSQQQGTDTQYF	TRBJ2-3	TRBV18
CAINGEGGSQPQHF	TRBJ1-5	TRBV10-3
CASSLVGGIWVDTQYF	TRBJ2-3	TRBV7-2
CASSQISTYEQYF	TRBJ2-7	TRBV3-1
CATLGPTGIPDTQYF	TRBJ2-3	TRBV28
CASSIQAGGSTGELFF	TRBJ2-2	TRBV19
CASSGGGTTDTQYF	TRBJ2-3	TRBV28
CASSYTSGRGNEQFF	TRBJ2-1	TRBV7-2
CASWGLGTQYF	TRBJ2-5	TRBV5-1
CASSWAGQGETQYF	TRBJ2-5	TRBV7-2
CASSLVRLGGNTGELFF	TRBJ2-2	TRBV7-7
CASSPTSRSGNTIYF	TRBJ1-3	TRBV9
CASSLSFEYNRDYGYTF	TRBJ1-2	TRBV7-9
CASIGQSTGELFF	TRBJ2-2	TRBV6-5
CATSRRDRVGEQYF	TRBJ2-7	TRBV15
CASSLDRGISNEKLFF	TRBJ1-4	TRBV5-1
CASSYGQGYSTNERLFF	TRBJ1-4	TRBV12-3/TRBV12-4
CASSPRQGMGGYTF	TRBJ1-2	TRBV27
CASSTSGSTYNEQFF	TRBJ2-1	TRBV7-9
CASSPQDGSSYEQYF	TRBJ2-7	TRBV7-9
CASSSLTGGAWGPEQYF	TRBJ2-7	TRBV2
CASSVRVTDTQYF	TRBJ2-3	TRBV9
CSASGLAGVNTGELFF	TRBJ2-2	TRBV20-1
CASSQFGISYEQYF	TRBJ2-7	TRBV3-1
CSARLAGTDTQYF	TRBJ2-3	TRBV20-1
CASRKSWGALQETQYF	TRBJ2-5	TRBV7-8
CASSRGDLTTYEQYF	TRBJ2-7	TRBV5-6
CASSVEGQGYSNEQFF	TRBJ2-1	TRBV9
CASSLASSAYNEQFF	TRBJ2-1	TRBV7-2
CASSEVGGYQETQYF	TRBJ2-5	TRBV25-1
CAWSVSRDTQYF	TRBJ2-3	TRBV30
CSVVGGQVSEQYF	TRBJ2-7	TRBV29-1
CASSYGDRDNEQFF	TRBJ2-1	TRBV6-5
CASSVGQGGYNEQFF	TRBJ2-1	TRBV9
CASSVDQETQYF	TRBJ2-5	TRBV9
CASKQTGDAYNEQFF	TRBJ2-1	TRBV19
CASSFGGRSDTQYF	TRBJ2-3	TRBV5-1
CASSRRVSGANVLTF	TRBJ2-6	TRBV7-8
CASSENGGLIYEQYF	TRBJ2-7	TRBV6-1
CSAERDPSLNEQFF	TRBJ2-1	TRBV20-1
CASSYSRTSGTGAPWQYF	TRBJ2-7	TRBV6-5
CASSARSGQDSYEQYF	TRBJ2-7	TRBV5-1
CASSFRASSGETQYF	TRBJ2-5	TRBV12-3/TRBV12-4
CASSVERGAIRSSYEQYF	TRBJ2-7	TRBV5-1
CASSLYEQGRTEAFF	TRBJ1-1	TRBV5-5
CASSSTVSSYNEQFF	TRBJ2-1	TRBV4-3
CASSETSALQETQYF	TRBJ2-5	TRBV2
CASSLISTSGSYNEQFF	TRBJ2-1	TRBV5-1
CASSRSTSGGEETQYF	TRBJ2-5	TRBV7-2
CASSLGVRGDSPLHF	TRBJ1-6	TRBV7-6
CASSFDLSYGYTF	TRBJ1-2	TRBV7-9
CASSRDRAWDNEQFF	TRBJ2-1	TRBV5-1
CASSTGRTGELFF	TRBJ2-2	TRBV5-1
CASSFQPGVVDEQFF	TRBJ2-1	TRBV7-2